This entry concerns a single T cell receptor (beta chain). With 4 bases removed from V and 3 bases from J, the gap between germline ends came to 18 bases. The germline V gene has CDR1 SGHKS and CDR2 YYEKEE (reference sequence). The CDR3 covers 16 residues. These data are taken from a study of blood T cell repertoires in COVID-19. The overall study: PBMCs, B-cell-depleted T cells, or T cells provided the cDNA or gDNA that made up the material.

The assay was immunoSEQ multiplex PCR, and TCRdb's table has in-frame clones only and misses some. The sample has roughly 250,000 clones; 70% to 90% are singletons. This sequence was found in a woman aged 45-65 years who had recovered from COVID-19. The chain combines TRBV5-5 with TRBJ2-3; D may be TRBD1 (9 bases). Material: PBMCs or T cells enriched from blood (not recorded which). The DNA of the CDR3 is TGTGCCAGCAGCAATAGCGGGACAGGGCGGACAGATACGCAGTATTTT. It is translated as CASSNSGTGRTDTQYF.